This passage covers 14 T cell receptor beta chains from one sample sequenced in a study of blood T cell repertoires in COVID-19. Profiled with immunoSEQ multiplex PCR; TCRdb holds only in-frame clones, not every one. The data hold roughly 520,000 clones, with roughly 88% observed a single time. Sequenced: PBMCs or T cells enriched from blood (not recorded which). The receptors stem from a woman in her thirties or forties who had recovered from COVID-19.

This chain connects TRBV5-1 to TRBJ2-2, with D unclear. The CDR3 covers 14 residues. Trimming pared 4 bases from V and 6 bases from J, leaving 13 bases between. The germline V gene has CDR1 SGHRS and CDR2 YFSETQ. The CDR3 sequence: CASSQTGYSGELFF. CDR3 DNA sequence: TGCGCCAGCAGCCAGACCGGGTATTCCGGGGAGCTGTTTTTT.

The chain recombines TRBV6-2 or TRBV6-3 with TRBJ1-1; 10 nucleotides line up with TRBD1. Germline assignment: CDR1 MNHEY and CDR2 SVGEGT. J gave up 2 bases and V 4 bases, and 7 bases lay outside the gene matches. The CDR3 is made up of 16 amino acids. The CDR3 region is CASSSRQGAVNTEAFF. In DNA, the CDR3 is TGTGCCAGCAGTTCGAGACAGGGGGCGGTCAACACTGAAGCTTTCTTT.

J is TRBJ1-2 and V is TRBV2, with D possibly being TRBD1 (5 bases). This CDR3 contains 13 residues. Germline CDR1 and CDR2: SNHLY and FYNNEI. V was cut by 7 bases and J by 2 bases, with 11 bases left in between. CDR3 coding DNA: TGTGCCAGCATTAACAGGCTAAACTATGGCTACACCTTC. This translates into CASINRLNYGYTF.

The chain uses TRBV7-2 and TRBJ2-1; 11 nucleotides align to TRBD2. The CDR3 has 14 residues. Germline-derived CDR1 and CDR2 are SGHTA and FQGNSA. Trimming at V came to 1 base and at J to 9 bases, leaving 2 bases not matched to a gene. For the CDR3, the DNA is TGTGCCAGCAGCTTAGTACTAGCGGGAGTTGAGCAGTTCTTC. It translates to CASSLVLAGVEQFF.

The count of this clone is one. In DNA, the CDR3 is TGTGCCAGCATCCTACAGCGGACCCCTGGAAACACCATATATTTT. Protein product: CASILQRTPGNTIYF. The chain carries TRBV2 and TRBJ1-3; D call uncertain. V lost 7 bases and J 2 bases, leaving 15 bases between the germline ends. The V gene's germline CDR1 is SNHLY and CDR2 FYNNEI. CDR3 length: 15 residues.

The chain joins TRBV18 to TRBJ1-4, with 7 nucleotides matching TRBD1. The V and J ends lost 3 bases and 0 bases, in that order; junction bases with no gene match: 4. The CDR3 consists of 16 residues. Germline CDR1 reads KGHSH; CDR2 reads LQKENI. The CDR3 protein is CASSPRQGATNEKLFF. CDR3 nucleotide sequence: TGTGCCAGCTCACCCCGACAGGGTGCAACTAATGAAAAACTGTTTTTT.

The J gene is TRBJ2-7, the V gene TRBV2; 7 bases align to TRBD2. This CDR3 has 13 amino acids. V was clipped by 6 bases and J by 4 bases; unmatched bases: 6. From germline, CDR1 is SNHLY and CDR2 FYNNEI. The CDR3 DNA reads TGTGCCAGCAGGGCGGGAGAGAGGTACGAGCAGTACTTC. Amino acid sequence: CASRAGERYEQYF.

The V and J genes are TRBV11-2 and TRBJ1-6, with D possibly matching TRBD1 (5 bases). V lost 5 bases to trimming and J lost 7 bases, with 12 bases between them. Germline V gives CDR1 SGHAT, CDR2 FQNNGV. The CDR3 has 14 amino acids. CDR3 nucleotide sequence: TGTGCCAGCAGCCCAGGACGGACAAATTCACCCCTCCACTTT. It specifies CASSPGRTNSPLHF.

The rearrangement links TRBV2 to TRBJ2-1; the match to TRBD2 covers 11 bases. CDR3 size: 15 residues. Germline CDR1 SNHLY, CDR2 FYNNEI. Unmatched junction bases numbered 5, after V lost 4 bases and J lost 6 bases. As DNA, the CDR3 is TGTGCCAGCAGTGTTAGCGGGAGGGCCCTCAATGAGCAGTTCTTC. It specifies CASSVSGRALNEQFF.

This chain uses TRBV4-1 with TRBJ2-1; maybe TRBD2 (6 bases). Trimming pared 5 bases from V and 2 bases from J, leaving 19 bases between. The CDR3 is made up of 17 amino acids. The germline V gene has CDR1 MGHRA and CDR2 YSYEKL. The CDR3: CASSSAIGREAYNEQFF. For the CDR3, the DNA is TGCGCCAGCAGCTCAGCGATCGGGCGGGAAGCCTACAATGAGCAGTTCTTC.

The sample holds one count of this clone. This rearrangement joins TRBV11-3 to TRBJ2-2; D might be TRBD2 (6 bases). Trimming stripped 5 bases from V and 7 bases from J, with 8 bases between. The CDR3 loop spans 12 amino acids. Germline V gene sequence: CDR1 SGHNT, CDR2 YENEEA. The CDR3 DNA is TGTGCCAGCAGCCCGGGGGTCGGGGAGCTGTTTTTT. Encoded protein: CASSPGVGELFF.

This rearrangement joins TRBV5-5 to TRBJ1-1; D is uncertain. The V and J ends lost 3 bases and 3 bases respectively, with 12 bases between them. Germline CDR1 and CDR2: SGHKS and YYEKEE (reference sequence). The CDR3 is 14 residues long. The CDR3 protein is CASSSYGGDTEAFF. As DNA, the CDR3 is TGTGCCAGCAGCTCGTACGGCGGGGACACTGAAGCTTTCTTT.

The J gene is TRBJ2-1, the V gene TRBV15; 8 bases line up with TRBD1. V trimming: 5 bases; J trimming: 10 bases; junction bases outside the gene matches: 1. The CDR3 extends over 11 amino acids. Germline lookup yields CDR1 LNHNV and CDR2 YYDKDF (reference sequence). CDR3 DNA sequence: TGTGCCACCAGCCGGACAGGGGAGCAGTTCTTC. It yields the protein CATSRTGEQFF.

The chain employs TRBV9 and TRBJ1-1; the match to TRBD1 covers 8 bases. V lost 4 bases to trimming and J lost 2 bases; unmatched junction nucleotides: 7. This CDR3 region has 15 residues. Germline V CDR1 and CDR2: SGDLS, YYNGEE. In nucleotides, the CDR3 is TGTGCCAGCAGCCCCCCAGGGGGCCGTAACACTGAAGCTTTCTTT. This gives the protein CASSPPGGRNTEAFF.